Described below is a single T cell receptor beta chain sequence and its context. The target antigen is unknown. The data were produced by immunoSEQ multiplex PCR, yet TCRdb's version contains in-frame clones alone and is incomplete. The sample has some 96,000 clones; roughly 90% are singletons. These data originate in a study of OX40 agonist ivuxolimab in advanced cancers. On the study more broadly: Partial responses, seen in three patients, involved one hepatocellular carcinoma and two cutaneous melanomas. Study outcomes and limitations: Researchers report that CD8+ T cells had, on average, more expanded clones than CD4+.

Collection of blood occurred at baseline, at cycle 4 day 1, and at cycle 7 day 1. This TCR derives from an adult with an advanced solid tumor such as melanoma, head and neck, liver or kidney cancer. The material was CD4+ or CD8+ T cells sorted from blood, obtained in a trial of the OX40 agonist ivuxolimab.

This CDR3 reads CASSDGQGYGYTF. CDR3 nucleotide sequence: TGTGCCAGCAGTGACGGACAGGGGTATGGCTACACCTTC. The rearrangement links TRBV25-1 to TRBJ1-2, with 9 bases that match TRBD1. CDR1 is MGHDK and CDR2 is SYGVNS in the germline V gene. The V and J ends lost 3 bases and 5 bases, in that order; junction bases with no gene match: 1. The CDR3 totals 13 residues.